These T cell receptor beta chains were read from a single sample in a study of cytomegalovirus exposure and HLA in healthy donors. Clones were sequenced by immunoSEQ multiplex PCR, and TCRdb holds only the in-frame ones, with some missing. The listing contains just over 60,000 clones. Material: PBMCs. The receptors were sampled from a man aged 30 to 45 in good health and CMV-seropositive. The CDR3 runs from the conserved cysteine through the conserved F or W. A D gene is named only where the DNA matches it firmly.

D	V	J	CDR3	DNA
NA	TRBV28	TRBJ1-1	CASNDREKTFF	TGTGCCAGCAATGACCGGGAAAAGACTTTCTTT
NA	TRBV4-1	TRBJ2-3	CASTMVPRTDTQYF	TGCGCCAGCACCATGGTCCCCCGGACAGATACGCAGTATTTT
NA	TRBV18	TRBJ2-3	CASSPSWSTDTQYF	TGTGCCAGCTCCCCCTCGTGGAGTACAGATACGCAGTATTTT
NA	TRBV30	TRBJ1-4	CAWAHRGGNEKLFF	TGTGCCTGGGCTCATCGGGGAGGTAATGAAAAACTGTTTTTT
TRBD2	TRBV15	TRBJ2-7	CATSREGTSGRAVGEQYF	TGTGCCACCAGCAGAGAGGGGACTAGCGGGAGGGCCGTGGGCGAGCAGTACTTC
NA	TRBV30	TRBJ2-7	CAWSDGAGAYEQYF	TGTGCCTGGAGTGACGGGGCAGGGGCCTACGAGCAGTACTTC
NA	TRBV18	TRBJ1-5	CASSPPGVSNQPQHF	TGTGCCAGCTCACCACCAGGAGTTAGCAATCAGCCCCAGCATTTT
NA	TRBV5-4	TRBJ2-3	CASSSHLGDTQYF	TGTGCCAGCAGCTCCCATCTCGGTGATACGCAGTATTTT
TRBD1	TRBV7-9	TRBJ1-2	CASSSGGYYGYTF	TGTGCCAGCAGCTCAGGGGGCTACTATGGCTACACCTTC
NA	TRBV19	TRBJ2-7	CASSPLFAYEQYF	TGTGCCAGTAGTCCCCTGTTTGCCTACGAGCAGTACTTC
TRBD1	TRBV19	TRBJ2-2	CASSRDSTGELFF	TGTGCCAGTAGCCGGGACAGCACCGGGGAGCTGTTTTTT
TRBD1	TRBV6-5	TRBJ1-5	CASRKGQGSGPQHF	TGTGCCAGCAGAAAAGGACAGGGGTCGGGGCCCCAGCATTTT
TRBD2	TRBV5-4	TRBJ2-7	CASSLLGTSNLEQYF	TGTGCCAGCAGCCTTCTCGGGACTAGTAACCTCGAGCAGTACTTC
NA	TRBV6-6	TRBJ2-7	CASRPRGYEQYF	TGTGCCAGCAGACCCCGGGGTTACGAGCAGTACTTC
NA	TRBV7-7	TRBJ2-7	CASSFNARGEQYF	TGTGCTAGCAGCTTTAACGCCCGCGGCGAGCAGTACTTC
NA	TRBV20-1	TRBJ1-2	CSAQPTAPDF	TGCAGTGCTCAACCGACAGCGCCCGACTTC
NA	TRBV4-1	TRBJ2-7	CASSQPGTPSYEQYF	TGCGCCAGCAGCCAACCCGGGACACCCTCCTACGAGCAGTACTTC
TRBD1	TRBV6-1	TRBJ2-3	CASSEDGTGMADTQYF	TGTGCCAGCAGTGAAGATGGGACAGGGATGGCAGATACGCAGTATTTT
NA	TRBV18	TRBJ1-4	CASSPDRTNEKLFF	TGTGCCAGCTCACCCGACAGAACTAATGAAAAACTGTTTTTT
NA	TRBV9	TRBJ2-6	CASSVATPGSSGANVLTF	TGTGCCAGCAGCGTAGCTACGCCAGGAAGCTCTGGGGCCAACGTCCTGACTTTC
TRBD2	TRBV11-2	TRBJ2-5	CASSLDRDGGETQYF	TGTGCCAGCAGCTTAGACCGGGACGGGGGGGAGACCCAGTACTTC
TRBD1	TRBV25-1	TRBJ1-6	CASSDLPGGSNSPLHF	TGTGCCAGCAGTGATCTCCCAGGGGGTTCGAATTCACCCCTCCACTTT
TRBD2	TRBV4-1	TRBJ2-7	CASSQDGSGGSYYEQYF	TGCGCCAGCAGCCAAGATGGGTCGGGGGGGAGCTATTACGAGCAGTACTTC
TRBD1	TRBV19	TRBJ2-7	CASSPLGQGANEQYF	TGTGCCAGTAGTCCCTTAGGGCAGGGGGCGAACGAGCAGTACTTC
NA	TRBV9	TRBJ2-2	CASSVELGELFF	TGTGCCAGCAGCGTAGAGCTGGGGGAGCTGTTTTTT
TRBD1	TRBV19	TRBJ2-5	CASNPDRASGTQYF	TGTGCCAGTAACCCCGACAGGGCCTCCGGGACCCAGTACTTC
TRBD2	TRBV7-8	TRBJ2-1	CASSFAGGGYNEQFF	TGTGCCAGCAGCTTCGCGGGAGGGGGATACAATGAGCAGTTCTTC
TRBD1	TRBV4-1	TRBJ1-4	CASSQVQGRATNEKLFF	TGCGCCAGCAGCCAGGTACAGGGGCGAGCAACTAATGAAAAACTGTTTTTT
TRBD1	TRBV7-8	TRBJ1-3	CASSPGGVGNTIYF	TGTGCCAGCAGCCCAGGGGGTGTTGGAAACACCATATATTTT
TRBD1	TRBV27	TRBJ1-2	CASSGTGGDYGYTF	TGTGCCAGCAGTGGGACAGGGGGGGACTATGGCTACACCTTC
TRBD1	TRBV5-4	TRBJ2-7	CASSFEGTDLSEQYF	TGTGCCAGCAGCTTCGAAGGGACAGATCTTTCCGAGCAGTACTTC
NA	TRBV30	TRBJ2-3	CAWSVTTGARTDTQYF	TGTGCCTGGAGTGTAACTACGGGAGCCCGCACAGATACGCAGTATTTT
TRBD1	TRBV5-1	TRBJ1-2	CASSFLERDRGHTNYGYTF	TGCGCCAGCAGCTTCCTAGAACGGGACAGGGGGCACACTAACTATGGCTACACCTTC
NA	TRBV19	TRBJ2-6	CASSDWGGHFTSGANVLTF	TGTGCCAGTAGTGACTGGGGGGGACATTTCACATCTGGGGCCAACGTCCTGACTTTC
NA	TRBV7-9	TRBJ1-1	CASSLDGGTEAFF	TGTGCCAGCAGCTTGGACGGGGGCACTGAAGCTTTCTTT
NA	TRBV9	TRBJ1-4	CASSVEPGGEKLFF	TGTGCCAGCAGCGTAGAGCCGGGAGGAGAAAAACTGTTTTTT
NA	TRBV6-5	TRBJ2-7	CASGMKDFSEQYF	TGTGCCAGCGGTATGAAGGACTTTTCCGAGCAGTACTTC
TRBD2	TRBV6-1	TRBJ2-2	CASSGSLAGAYYTGELFF	TGTGCCAGCAGTGGAAGTCTAGCGGGGGCCTATTACACCGGGGAGCTGTTTTTT
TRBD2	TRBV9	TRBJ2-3	CASSVGGGGTDTQYF	TGTGCCAGCAGCGTAGGTGGGGGGGGCACAGATACGCAGTATTTT
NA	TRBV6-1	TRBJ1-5	CASSHRDNSNQPQHF	TGTGCCAGCAGTCACAGGGATAATAGCAATCAGCCCCAGCATTTT
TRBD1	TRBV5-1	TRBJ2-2	CASSLDKTGGNTGELFF	TGCGCCAGCAGCTTGGACAAGACAGGGGGGAACACCGGGGAGCTGTTTTTT
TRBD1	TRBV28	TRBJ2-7	CASTTGTGVYEQYF	TGTGCCAGCACTACCGGGACAGGTGTCTACGAGCAGTACTTC
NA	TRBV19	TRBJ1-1	CASTGGPEDTEAFF	TGTGCCAGTACCGGGGGGCCAGAGGACACTGAAGCTTTCTTT
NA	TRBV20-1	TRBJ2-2	CSAILGGELFF	TGCAGTGCCATACTTGGCGGGGAGCTGTTTTTT
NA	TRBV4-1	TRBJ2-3	CASSLGGWADTQYF	TGCGCCAGCAGCCTTGGAGGGTGGGCAGATACGCAGTATTTT
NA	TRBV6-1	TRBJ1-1	CASSDREAFF	TGTGCCAGCAGCGACAGGGAAGCTTTCTTT
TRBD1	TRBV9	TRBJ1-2	CASSTSADRGPTNYGYTF	TGTGCCAGCAGCACTTCAGCGGACAGGGGCCCAACTAACTATGGCTACACCTTC
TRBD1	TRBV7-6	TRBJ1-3	CASSPGQGTGNTIYF	TGTGCCAGCAGCCCCGGACAGGGGACGGGAAACACCATATATTTT
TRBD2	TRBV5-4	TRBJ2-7	CASRTGTSGTLEQYF	TGTGCCAGCAGGACCGGGACTAGCGGAACTCTGGAGCAGTACTTC
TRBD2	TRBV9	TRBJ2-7	CASSPGLAATYEQYF	TGTGCCAGCAGCCCAGGACTAGCGGCTACCTACGAGCAGTACTTC
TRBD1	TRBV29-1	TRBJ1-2	CSVDIRTTGGPSYGYTF	TGCAGCGTCGACATCAGAACGACAGGGGGTCCTAGCTATGGCTACACCTTC
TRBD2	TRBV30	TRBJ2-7	CAWGRASGGYEQYF	TGTGCCTGGGGGCGGGCTAGCGGGGGATACGAGCAGTACTTC
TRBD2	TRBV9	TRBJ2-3	CASSVWTGGRTDTQYF	TGTGCCAGCAGCGTCTGGACGGGGGGGCGCACAGATACGCAGTATTTT
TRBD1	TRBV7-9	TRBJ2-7	CASSFYRGLAYEQYF	TGTGCCAGCAGCTTTTACAGGGGTCTTGCCTACGAGCAGTACTTC
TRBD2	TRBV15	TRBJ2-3	CATSIAGTSTDTQYF	TGTGCCACCTCGATAGCGGGAACTAGCACAGATACGCAGTATTTT
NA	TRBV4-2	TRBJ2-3	CASSQDLPSGDTQYF	TGTGCCAGCAGCCAAGATCTCCCGTCGGGGGATACGCAGTATTTT
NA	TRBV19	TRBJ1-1	CASRPIWTALPMNTEAFF	TGTGCCAGTAGGCCCATATGGACAGCTTTGCCCATGAACACTGAAGCTTTCTTT
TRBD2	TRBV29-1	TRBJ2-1	CSAGGNEQFF	TGCAGCGCCGGGGGGAATGAGCAGTTCTTC
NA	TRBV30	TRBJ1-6	CAWSVAGAGNSPLHF	TGTGCCTGGAGTGTGGCAGGGGCGGGTAATTCACCCCTCCACTTT